These T cell receptor beta chains were read from a single sample in a study of cytomegalovirus exposure and HLA in healthy donors. Measured with immunoSEQ multiplex PCR; TCRdb has only the in-frame clones, and not every one. Of approximately 160,000 clones listed, just under 80% are singletons. Sequenced material: PBMCs. The receptor source for this set is a woman aged 50 to 60 in good health and CMV-seropositive. The CDR3 runs from the conserved cysteine through the conserved F or W. D genes are given only for firm matches. Size is omitted from some rows. Given values are once, few, many or a class for expanded clones.

D	V	size	J	DNA	CDR3
TRBD2	TRBV27	once	TRBJ2-3	TGTGCCAGCAGTTTCGCGACCCCGCCTAGCGGGACCACAGATACGCAGTATTTT	CASSFATPPSGTTDTQYF
.	TRBV6-1	.	TRBJ2-3	TGTGCCAGCAGTGAACAAGATACGCAGTATTTT	CASSEQDTQYF
.	TRBV9	.	TRBJ2-1	TGTGCCAGCAGCGTCAGCAATGAGCAGTTCTTC	CASSVSNEQFF
.	TRBV4-3	.	TRBJ1-4	TGCGCCAGCAGCCAAGATGGGGATTGGGGGGGTAATGAAAAACTGTTTTTT	CASSQDGDWGGNEKLFF
TRBD2	TRBV30	.	TRBJ2-3	TGTGCCTGGAGTCGTGGACTAGCGGGAGGAACAGATACGCAGTATTTT	CAWSRGLAGGTDTQYF
.	TRBV13	.	TRBJ2-3	TGTGCCAGCAGCTCGGGACTGCGAACAGATACGCAGTATTTT	CASSSGLRTDTQYF
TRBD2	TRBV5-1	.	TRBJ2-3	TGCGCCAGCAGCGCGGGAGGCACAGATACGCAGTATTTT	CASSAGGTDTQYF
.	TRBV6-6	few	TRBJ1-1	TGTGCCAGCAGTGACAGGATGAACACTGAAGCTTTCTTT	CASSDRMNTEAFF
.	TRBV28	.	TRBJ1-2	TGTGCCAGCAGTTCACAGCAGTTTACCTTAGGCGACAAGTCCTACCGGTGGGACTATGGCTACACCTTC	CASSSQQFTLGDKSYRWDYGYTF
.	TRBV5-1	.	TRBJ2-5	TGCGCCAGCAGCTTGGCGGGGAGCGCCGAAGAGACCCAGTACTTC	CASSLAGSAEETQYF
.	TRBV4-1	.	TRBJ1-2	TGCGCCAGCAGCCAGGCAGGGGTAGCTAGTGGCTACACCTTC	CASSQAGVASGYTF
TRBD2	TRBV6-1	.	TRBJ2-7	TGTGCCAGCAGTGAAAAGAGACTAGCGGGGCCCTACGAGCAGTACTTC	CASSEKRLAGPYEQYF
TRBD1	TRBV5-1	.	TRBJ1-6	TGCGCCAGCAGTATCGGGACAGGATTAAATTCACCCCTCCACTTT	CASSIGTGLNSPLHF
.	TRBV11-3	few	TRBJ2-7	TGTGCCAGCAGCTTAGTTGAGCGCGAGCAGTACTTC	CASSLVEREQYF
.	TRBV2	few	TRBJ1-5	TGTGCCAGCAGTGTCGGTAGCAATCAGCCCCAGCATTTT	CASSVGSNQPQHF
.	TRBV11-2	.	TRBJ2-1	TGTGCCAGCAGCTTAGACCTGCCTAGCGAGAGCTCCTACAATGAGCAGTTCTTC	CASSLDLPSESSYNEQFF
TRBD2	TRBV19	.	TRBJ2-3	TGTGCCAGTAGTCCCCCGGGGGGAGTTGCAAGAGATACGCAGTATTTT	CASSPPGGVARDTQYF
TRBD1	TRBV4-2	.	TRBJ1-2	TGTGCCAGCAGCCAGGGCGCGACAGGGACCAACTATGGCTACACCTTC	CASSQGATGTNYGYTF
TRBD2	TRBV6-5	.	TRBJ2-5	TGTGCCAGCAGTTACTCGGCTAGCGGTTACCAAGAGACCCAGTACTTC	CASSYSASGYQETQYF
TRBD2	TRBV18	.	TRBJ2-7	TGTGCCAGCTCACTCGGAGGAGCGGGAGGGCCCCGCTCCTACGAGCAGTACTTC	CASSLGGAGGPRSYEQYF
.	TRBV28	.	TRBJ2-2	TGTGCCAGCAAGGGGGAGGGGGCCGGGGAGCTGTTTTTT	CASKGEGAGELFF
TRBD2	TRBV11-3	.	TRBJ2-1	TGTGCCAGCAGCGGCAACAGCGGGGGAAACTACAATGAGCAGTTCTTC	CASSGNSGGNYNEQFF
TRBD2	TRBV13	.	TRBJ2-1	TGTGCCAGCAGCCCAGGAGCGGGGGGCCGGAATGAGCAGTTCTTC	CASSPGAGGRNEQFF
.	TRBV28	.	TRBJ2-5	TGTGCCAGCAGTTTAGGTCACAGCCACGAGACCCAGTACTTC	CASSLGHSHETQYF
.	TRBV4-2	.	TRBJ2-7	TGTGCCAGCAGCCAAGATCAGCAAGCGGAGGCCTACGAGCAGTACTTC	CASSQDQQAEAYEQYF
TRBD2	TRBV5-6	.	TRBJ2-3	TGTGCCAGCAGCTTGGCCCCCGCGGGGAGGGGAGCAGATACGCAGTATTTT	CASSLAPAGRGADTQYF
.	TRBV7-8	.	TRBJ1-5	TGTGCCAGCAGCCCCCTTCGTGACGGGGGTAGCAATCAGCCCCAGCATTTT	CASSPLRDGGSNQPQHF
.	TRBV30	.	TRBJ1-1	TGTGCCTGGAGTGCAGGAGGTGAAGCTTTCTTT	CAWSAGGEAFF